One sample yielded the 9 T cell receptor beta chains listed below, sequenced in a study of blood T cell repertoires in COVID-19. Assay used: immunoSEQ multiplex PCR; TCRdb lists only in-frame clones, some missing. The sample carries approximately 60,000 clones, about 81% recorded once. Sequences were obtained from peripheral blood. These receptors came from a man older than 75 with acute or convalescent COVID-19.

The chain recombines TRBV6-5 with TRBJ2-7; TRBD1 matches at 8 bases. V gave up 6 bases and J gave up 9 bases; unmatched junction bases: 16. The CDR3 covers 15 residues. Germline CDR1 MNHEY, CDR2 SVGAGI. The CDR3 DNA sequence: TGTGCCAGCAGCGAGGCAGGCCAGGGGGCCAGCGGGCAGTACTTC. Its translation is CASSEAGQGASGQYF.

The chain carries TRBV7-9 and TRBJ1-1, with D possibly matching TRBD1 (5 bases). Trimming pared 5 bases from V and 0 bases from J, leaving 16 bases between. CDR1 SEHNR and CDR2 FQNEAQ come from the germline V gene (reference sequence). The CDR3 is made up of 16 amino acids. The CDR3, as DNA: TGTGCCAGCAGCCCAGGGATCCAGATATTGAACACTGAAGCTTTCTTT. Translating gives CASSPGIQILNTEAFF.

The chain links TRBV7-9 to TRBJ2-1, with 7 nucleotides matching TRBD1. The J segment lost 6 bases and the V segment lost 1 base, leaving 0 bases of the junction unmatched. Germline CDR1 is SEHNR and CDR2 is FQNEAQ (reference sequence). CDR3 length equals 13 residues. CDR3 in DNA: TGTGCCAGCAGCTTAGACAGGGGCAATGAGCAGTTCTTC. Its protein is CASSLDRGNEQFF.

This clone turned up a few times. CDR3 in amino acids: CARGGRGSPLHF. As DNA, the CDR3 is TGTGCCCGAGGGGGCAGAGGATCACCCCTCCACTTT. V usage is TRBV2 and J usage is TRBJ1-6; 7 bases match TRBD1. Germline V gives CDR1 SNHLY, CDR2 FYNNEI. The CDR3 consists of 12 residues. Unmatched junction bases numbered 8, after V lost 11 bases and J lost 10 bases.

The chain employs TRBV2 and TRBJ2-5; maybe TRBD2 (6 bases). The germline gives CDR1 SNHLY, CDR2 FYNNEI. The V gene lost 5 bases and the J gene lost 9 bases, with 19 bases spanning the gap. The CDR3 is 14 residues long. The CDR3 coding sequence is TGTGCCAGCAGTACGGGACTCACAGTAGTGTCCCAGTACTTC. Encoded protein: CASSTGLTVVSQYF. Full variable domain (rest looked up from reference TRBV2 and TRBJ2-5): EPEVTQTPSHQVTQMGQEVILRCVPISNHLYFYWYRQILGQKVEFLVSFYNNEISEKSEIFDDQFSVERPDGSNFTLKIRSTKLEDSAMYFCASSTGLTVVSQYFGPGTRLLVL.

The chain employs TRBV6-5 and TRBJ1-5; 11 nucleotides align to TRBD1. Germline lookup yields CDR1 MNHEY and CDR2 SVGAGI. Losses at the gene ends were 6 bases for V and 3 bases for J; bases not matched to a gene: 4. The CDR3 sequence is 15 residues long. The CDR3: CASSKGQGVNQPQHF. CDR3 nucleotide sequence: TGTGCCAGCAGCAAGGGACAGGGGGTCAATCAGCCCCAGCATTTT.

This sequence joins TRBV5-1 and TRBJ2-5; 7 positions match TRBD2. Germline CDR1 SGHRS, CDR2 YFSETQ. Trimming removed 1 base from V and 0 bases from J; junction bases left unmatched: 3. The CDR3 has 15 residues. Here the CDR3 DNA reads TGCGCCAGCAGCTTGCGGGGAGGGAACCAAGAGACCCAGTACTTC. Amino acids: CASSLRGGNQETQYF.

This rearrangement joins TRBV10-3 to TRBJ1-1; weak D call: TRBD1 (5 bases). Looked up from germline, CDR1 is ENHRY and CDR2 is SYGVKD. There are 13 residues in the CDR3. Trimming removed 10 bases at V and 5 bases at J, with 17 bases between. The CDR3 region is CATGTPDGTEAFF. The CDR3 DNA reads as TGTGCCACTGGGACTCCGGATGGGACTGAAGCTTTCTTT.

This clone was detected only a few times. This chain connects TRBV5-4 to TRBJ2-5, with 7 bases aligning to TRBD2. CDR3 size: 13 residues. V was clipped by 3 bases and J by 7 bases; unmatched bases: 6. The germline V gene has CDR1 SGHNT and CDR2 YYREEE (reference sequence). CDR3 protein: CASSWGGQGTQYF. DNA for the CDR3: TGTGCCAGCAGCTGGGGAGGGCAGGGGACCCAGTACTTC.